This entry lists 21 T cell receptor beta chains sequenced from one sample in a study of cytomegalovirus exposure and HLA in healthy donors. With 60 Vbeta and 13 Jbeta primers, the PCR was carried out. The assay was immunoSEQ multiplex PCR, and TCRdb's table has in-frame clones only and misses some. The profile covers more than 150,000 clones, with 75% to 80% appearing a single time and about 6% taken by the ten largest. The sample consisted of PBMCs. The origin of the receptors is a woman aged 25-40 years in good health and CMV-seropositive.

Here the CDR3 reads CASSPPSTGNTEAFF. CDR3 sequence (DNA): TGTGCCAGCTCACCACCGTCGACAGGGAACACTGAAGCTTTCTTT. The rearrangement links TRBV18 to TRBJ1-1; tentative D call: TRBD1 (6 bases). Trimming took off 0 bases at V and 1 base at J, with 9 bases between the two ends. The CDR3 runs 15 residues. Germline V gives CDR1 KGHSH, CDR2 LQKENI.

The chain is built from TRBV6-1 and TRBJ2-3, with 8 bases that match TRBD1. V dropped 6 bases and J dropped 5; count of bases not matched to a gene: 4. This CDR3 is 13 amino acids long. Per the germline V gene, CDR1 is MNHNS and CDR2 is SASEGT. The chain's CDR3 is CASSPDRGDTQYF. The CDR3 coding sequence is TGTGCCAGCAGCCCCGACAGGGGAGATACGCAGTATTTT.

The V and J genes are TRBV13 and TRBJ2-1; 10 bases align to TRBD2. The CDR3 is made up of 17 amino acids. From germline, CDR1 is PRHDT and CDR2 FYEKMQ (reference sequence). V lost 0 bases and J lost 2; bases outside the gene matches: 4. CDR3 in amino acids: CASSLGGAGGPYNEQFF. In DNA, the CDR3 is TGTGCCAGCAGCTTAGGGGGAGCGGGGGGGCCCTACAATGAGCAGTTCTTC.

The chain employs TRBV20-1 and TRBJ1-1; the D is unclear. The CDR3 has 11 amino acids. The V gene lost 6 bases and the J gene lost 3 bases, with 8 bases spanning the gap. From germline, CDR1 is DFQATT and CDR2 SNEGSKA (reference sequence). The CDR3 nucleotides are TGCAGTGCGTCGGAGGACACTGAAGCTTTCTTT. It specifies CSASEDTEAFF.

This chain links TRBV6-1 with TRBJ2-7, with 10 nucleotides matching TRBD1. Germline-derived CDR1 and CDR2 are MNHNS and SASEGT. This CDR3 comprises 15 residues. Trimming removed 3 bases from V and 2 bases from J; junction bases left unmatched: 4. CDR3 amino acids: CASSETGTGAYEQYF. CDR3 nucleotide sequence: TGTGCCAGCAGTGAGACGGGGACAGGGGCCTACGAGCAGTACTTC.

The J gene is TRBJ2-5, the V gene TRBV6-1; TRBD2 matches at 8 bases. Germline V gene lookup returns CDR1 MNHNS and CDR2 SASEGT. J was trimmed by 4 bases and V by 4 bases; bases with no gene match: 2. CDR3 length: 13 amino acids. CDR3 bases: TGTGCCAGCAGTGCGGGACTAGGAGAGACCCAGTACTTC. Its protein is CASSAGLGETQYF.

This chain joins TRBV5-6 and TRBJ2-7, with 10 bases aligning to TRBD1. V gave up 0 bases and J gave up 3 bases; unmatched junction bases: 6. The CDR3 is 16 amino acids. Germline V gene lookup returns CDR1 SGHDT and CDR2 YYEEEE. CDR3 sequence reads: CASSLGDRGGIYEQYF. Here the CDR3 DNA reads TGTGCCAGCAGCTTGGGGGACAGGGGTGGAATCTACGAGCAGTACTTC.

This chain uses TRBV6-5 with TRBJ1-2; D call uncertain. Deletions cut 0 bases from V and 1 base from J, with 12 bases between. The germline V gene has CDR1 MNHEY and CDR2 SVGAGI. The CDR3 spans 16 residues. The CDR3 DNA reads TGTGCCAGCAGTTACTCCTTTGAGGGTGTTAACTATGGCTACACCTTC. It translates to CASSYSFEGVNYGYTF.

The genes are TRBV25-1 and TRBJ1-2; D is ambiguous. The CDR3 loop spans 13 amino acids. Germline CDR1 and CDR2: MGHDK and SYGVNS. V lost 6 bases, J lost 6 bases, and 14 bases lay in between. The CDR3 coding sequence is TGTGCCAGCAGCTATACCGGGTATCATGGCTACACCTTC. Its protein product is CASSYTGYHGYTF.

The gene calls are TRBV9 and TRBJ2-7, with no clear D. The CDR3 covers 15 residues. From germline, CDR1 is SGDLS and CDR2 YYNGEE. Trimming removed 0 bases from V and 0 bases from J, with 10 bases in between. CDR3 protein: CASSVVADFSYEQYF. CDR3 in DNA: TGTGCCAGCAGCGTAGTGGCCGACTTCTCCTACGAGCAGTACTTC.

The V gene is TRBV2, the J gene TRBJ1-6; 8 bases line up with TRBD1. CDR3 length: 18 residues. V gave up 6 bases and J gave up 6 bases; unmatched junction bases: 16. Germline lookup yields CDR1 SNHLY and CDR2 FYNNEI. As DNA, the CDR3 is TGTGCCAGCAGGGCACCGGGACAGGAGACGTTCAGTAATTCACCCCTCCACTTT. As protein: CASRAPGQETFSNSPLHF.

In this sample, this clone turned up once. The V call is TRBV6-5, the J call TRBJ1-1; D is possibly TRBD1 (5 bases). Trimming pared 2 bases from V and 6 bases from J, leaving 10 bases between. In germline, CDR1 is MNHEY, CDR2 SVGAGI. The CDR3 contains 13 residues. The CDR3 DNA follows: TGTGCCAGCAGTTACGGATGGACATCTGAAGCTTTCTTT. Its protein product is CASSYGWTSEAFF.

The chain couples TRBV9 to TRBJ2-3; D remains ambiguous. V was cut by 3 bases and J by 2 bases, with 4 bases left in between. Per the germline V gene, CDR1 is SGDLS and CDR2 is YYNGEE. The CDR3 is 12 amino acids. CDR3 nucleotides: TGTGCCAGCAGCGACTACACAGATACGCAGTATTTT. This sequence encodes CASSDYTDTQYF.

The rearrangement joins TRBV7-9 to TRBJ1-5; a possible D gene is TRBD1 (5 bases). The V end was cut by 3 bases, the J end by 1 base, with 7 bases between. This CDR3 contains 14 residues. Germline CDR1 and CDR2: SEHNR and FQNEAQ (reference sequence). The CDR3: CASSFDSSNQPQHF. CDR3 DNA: TGTGCCAGCAGCTTCGACAGCAGCAATCAGCCCCAGCATTTT.

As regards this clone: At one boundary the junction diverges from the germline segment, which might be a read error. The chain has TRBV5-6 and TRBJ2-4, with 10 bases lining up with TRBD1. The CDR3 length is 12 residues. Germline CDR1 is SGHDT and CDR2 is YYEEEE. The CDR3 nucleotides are TGTGCCAGCAGCCAGCCGACAGGGGGCGCTTGCTTC. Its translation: CASSQPTGGACF. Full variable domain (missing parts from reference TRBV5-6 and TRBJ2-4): DAGVTQSPTHLIKTRGQQVTLRCSPKSGHDTVSWYQQALGQGPQFIFQYYEEEERQRGNFPDRFSGHQFPNYSSELNVNALLLGDSALYLCASSQPTGGACFGAGTRLSVL.

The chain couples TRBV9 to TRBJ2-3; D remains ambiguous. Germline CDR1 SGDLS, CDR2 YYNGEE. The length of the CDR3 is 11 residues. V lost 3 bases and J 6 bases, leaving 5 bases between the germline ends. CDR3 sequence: CASSALDTQYF. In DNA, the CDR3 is TGTGCCAGCAGCGCTCTCGATACGCAGTATTTT. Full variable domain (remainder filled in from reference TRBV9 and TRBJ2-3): DSGVTQTPKHLITATGQRVTLRCSPRSGDLSVYWYQQSLDQGLQFLIQYYNGEERAKGNILERFSAQQFPDLHSELNLSSLELGDSALYFCASSALDTQYFGPGTRLTVL.

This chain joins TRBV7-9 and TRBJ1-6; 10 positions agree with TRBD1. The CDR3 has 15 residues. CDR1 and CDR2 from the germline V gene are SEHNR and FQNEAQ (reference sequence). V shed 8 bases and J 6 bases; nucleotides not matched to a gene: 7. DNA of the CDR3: TGTGCCAGCCGGGACAGGGGACTTATTAATTCACCCCTCCACTTT. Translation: CASRDRGLINSPLHF.

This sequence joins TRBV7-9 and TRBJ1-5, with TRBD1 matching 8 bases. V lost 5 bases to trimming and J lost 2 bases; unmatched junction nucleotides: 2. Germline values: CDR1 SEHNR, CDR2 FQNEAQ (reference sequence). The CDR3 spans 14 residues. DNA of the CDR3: TGTGCCAGCAGCCAGACAGGGGGCAATCAGCCCCAGCATTTT. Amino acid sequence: CASSQTGGNQPQHF.

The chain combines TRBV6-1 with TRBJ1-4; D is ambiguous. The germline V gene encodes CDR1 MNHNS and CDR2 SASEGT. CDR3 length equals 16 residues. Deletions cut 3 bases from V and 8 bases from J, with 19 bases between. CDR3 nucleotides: TGTGCCAGCAGTGATACCTATCCGCCAATCTTCGAAAAACTGTTTTTT. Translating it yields CASSDTYPPIFEKLFF.

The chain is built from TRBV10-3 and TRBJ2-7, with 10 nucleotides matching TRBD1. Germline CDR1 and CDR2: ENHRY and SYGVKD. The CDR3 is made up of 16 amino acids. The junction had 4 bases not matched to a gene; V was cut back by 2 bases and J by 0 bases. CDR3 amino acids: CAISELGQGVSYEQYF. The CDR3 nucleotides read TGTGCCATCAGTGAGCTCGGACAGGGGGTCTCCTACGAGCAGTACTTC.

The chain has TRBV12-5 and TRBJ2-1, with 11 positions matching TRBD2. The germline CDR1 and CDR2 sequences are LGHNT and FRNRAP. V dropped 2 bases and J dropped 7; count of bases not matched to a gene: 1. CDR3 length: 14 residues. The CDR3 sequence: CASGLLAGGNEQFF. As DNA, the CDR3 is TGTGCTAGTGGTTTGTTAGCGGGGGGGAATGAGCAGTTCTTC.